The 3 T cell receptor beta chains below all came from one sample that was sequenced in a study of T cell changes during pregnancy in multiple sclerosis. Some clones are missing from TCRdb's copy, which holds only in-frame ones; the method was immunoSEQ multiplex PCR. The sample shows 60,000 to 90,000 clones, about 88% of them seen only once. The sample was peripheral blood, taken before pregnancy. The receptors stem from a female donor with multiple sclerosis, enrolled in a pregnancy study.

This rearrangement joins TRBV15 to TRBJ2-2; maybe TRBD2 (5 bases). The CDR3 has 17 residues. Trimming pared 1 base from V and 4 bases from J, leaving 16 bases between. Germline assignment: CDR1 LNHNV and CDR2 YYDKDF (reference sequence). CDR3 loop: CATSRAVVRGGTGELFF. Here the CDR3 DNA reads TGTGCCACCAGCAGAGCTGTGGTTCGGGGTGGCACCGGGGAGCTGTTTTTT.

The chain joins TRBV4-3 to TRBJ2-3, with 7 positions matching TRBD2. Germline lookup yields CDR1 LGHNA and CDR2 YSLEER. V lost 1 base and J lost 2; bases outside the gene matches: 3. This CDR3 has 15 residues. Written as DNA, the CDR3 is TGCGCCAGCAGCCAAGGGGGGGGTTACACAGATACGCAGTATTTT. It yields the protein CASSQGGGYTDTQYF.

This clone was recorded once. The CDR3 sequence is CASSARTGGRYNEQFF. The CDR3 DNA reads as TGTGCCAGCAGCGCTAGAACGGGGGGGCGGTACAATGAGCAGTTCTTC. The J gene is TRBJ2-1, the V gene TRBV7-3, with 8 positions matching TRBD2. Unmatched junction bases numbered 10, after V lost 5 bases and J lost 4 bases. Germline V gene data show CDR1 as SGHTA and CDR2 as FQGTGA. This CDR3 is built from 16 residues.